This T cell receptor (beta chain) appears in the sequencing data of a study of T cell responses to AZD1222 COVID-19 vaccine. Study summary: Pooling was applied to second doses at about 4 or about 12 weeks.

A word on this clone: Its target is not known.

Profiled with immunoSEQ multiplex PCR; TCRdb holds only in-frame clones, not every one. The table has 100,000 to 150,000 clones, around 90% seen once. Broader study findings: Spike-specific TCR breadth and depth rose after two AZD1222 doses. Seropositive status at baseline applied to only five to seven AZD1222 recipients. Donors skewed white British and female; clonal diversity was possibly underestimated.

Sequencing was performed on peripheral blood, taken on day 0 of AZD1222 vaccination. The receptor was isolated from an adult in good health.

This CDR3 is CATSRAQGGDEQFF. For the CDR3, the DNA is TGTGCCACCAGCAGAGCTCAGGGGGGCGATGAGCAGTTCTTC. This chain connects TRBV15 to TRBJ2-1; tentatively, D is TRBD1 (7 bases). Per germline, CDR1 LNHNV and CDR2 YYDKDF (reference sequence). This CDR3 spans 14 amino acids. V was clipped by 1 base and J by 8 bases, with 12 bases between them.